This T cell receptor beta chain emerged from a study of T cells in Graves' hyperthyroidism and ophthalmopathy. This clonotype was picked up many times. V lost 2 bases, J lost 0 bases, and 6 bases lay in between. The CDR3 extends over 15 amino acids. CDR1 KGHDR and CDR2 SFDVKD come from the germline V gene. Using RNA transcripts as the source, TCR beta CDR3 regions were amplified. HTBI primers were the set used in a first-round RT-PCR of the TCR CDR3. Each CDR3 protein is one row after TCRdb ran MiXCR on the multiplex PCR reads. The sample consists of a few hundred thousand distinct CDR3 sequences, approximately 15% of them appearing once. Any patient presenting with uncontrolled infection, other autoimmune disease, pregnancy or lactation was left out.

The rearrangement joins TRBV24-1 to TRBJ1-4; no clear D. The sequence was collected from a woman in her thirties with Graves' hyperthyroidism. The sample comprised blood. In DNA, the CDR3 is TGTGCCACCAGTGATTCTCGGACAACTAATGAAAAACTGTTTTTT. Protein: CATSDSRTTNEKLFF.